One and the same sample provided the 3 T cell receptor beta chains below, sequenced in a study of CD8 T cells in ankylosing spondylitis. TCRdb recomputed calls from the 5' RACE reads with MiXCR, one row per CDR3 protein. The sample lists around 210,000 distinct CDR3 sequences, around 8% occurring once. Material: blood, either unsorted or a sorted T cell fraction (not recorded which). The source is a female donor with ankylosing spondylitis or in good health (not recorded which).

This clonotype was seen at least ten times. This rearrangement joins TRBV6-5 to TRBJ1-2; D is unclear. Germline V CDR1 and CDR2: MNHEY, SVGAGI. Trimming removed 7 bases from V and 6 bases from J, with 12 bases in between. This CDR3 is built from 12 residues. DNA for the CDR3: TGTGCCAGCACTCAACGTGGGGATGGCTACACCTTC. It translates to CASTQRGDGYTF.

This clonotype has ten or more counts. The chain joins TRBV7-3 to TRBJ2-1, with TRBD1 identical over 7 bases. V lost 3 bases, J lost 8 bases, and 10 bases stayed unmatched. CDR3 length equals 15 residues. CDR1 is SGHTA, CDR2 FQGTGA, per germline. CDR3 protein: CASSFRDSLLYEQFF. DNA of the CDR3: TGTGCCAGCAGCTTTCGGGACAGTCTTTTGTATGAGCAGTTCTTC.

This clonotype occurred a few times. This chain uses TRBV19 with TRBJ1-1; D gene unclear. This CDR3 contains 15 residues. The germline V and J ends were trimmed by 5 bases and 5 bases, with 18 bases remaining between them. CDR1 LNHDA and CDR2 SQIVND come from the germline V gene (reference sequence). CDR3 region: CASSSSGRMGTEAFF. The DNA for the CDR3 is TGTGCCAGTAGTTCCTCCGGCCGTATGGGGACTGAAGCTTTCTTT.